This T cell receptor (beta chain) was profiled in a study of regulatory T cells in long-lasting Graves disease. Across the whole study: Under 3 months of antithyroid drugs had been taken by newly diagnosed Graves' patients.

Arm-PCR of CDR3 regions and iRepertoire HTBI primers were the basis on which TCR beta libraries were built. TCRdb independently ran MiXCR on the multiplex PCR reads; one entry per CDR3 protein. This sample has about 440,000 distinct CDR3 sequences, with under 15% found just once. Study findings and constraints: Segments TRBV28, TRBJ1-2 and TRBJ2-5 showed preferential usage in persistent disease.

The time point here: newly diagnosed GD, antithyroid drugs for less than 3 months. From RNA extracted from PBMCs, the TCR library was made. The germline gives CDR1 SNHLY, CDR2 FYNNEI. Deletions cut 3 bases from V and 3 bases from J, with 19 bases between. The CDR3 covers 17 residues. This clonotype has at least ten counts. Its antigen remains unknown. These data were also reused for a study on T cells in Graves' hyperthyroidism and ophthalmopathy.

This TCR derives from a woman aged 25 to 39 with Graves disease. The chain carries TRBV2 and TRBJ2-3; D may be TRBD1 or TRBD2 (5 bases each). The sample in question was peripheral blood mononuclear cells (PBMCs), obtained at new diagnosis, from a patient treated with antithyroid drugs. CDR3 DNA: TGTGCCAGCAGTGATGGGTTTGGGACGACCATTACAGATACGCAGTATTTT. This encodes CASSDGFGTTITDTQYF.